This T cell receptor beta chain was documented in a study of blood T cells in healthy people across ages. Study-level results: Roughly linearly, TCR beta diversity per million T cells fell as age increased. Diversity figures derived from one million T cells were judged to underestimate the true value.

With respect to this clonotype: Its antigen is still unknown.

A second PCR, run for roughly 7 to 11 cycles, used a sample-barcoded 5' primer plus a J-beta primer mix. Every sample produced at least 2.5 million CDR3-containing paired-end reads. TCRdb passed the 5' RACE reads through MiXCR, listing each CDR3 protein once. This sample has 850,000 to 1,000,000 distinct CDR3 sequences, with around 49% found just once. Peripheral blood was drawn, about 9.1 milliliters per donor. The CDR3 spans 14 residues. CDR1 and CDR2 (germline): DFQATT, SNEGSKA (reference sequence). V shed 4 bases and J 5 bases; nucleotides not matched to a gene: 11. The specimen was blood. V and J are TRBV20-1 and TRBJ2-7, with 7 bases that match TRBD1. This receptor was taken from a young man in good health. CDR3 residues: CSATKGAATHEQYF. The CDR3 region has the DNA TGCAGTGCTACCAAGGGGGCGGCGACCCACGAGCAGTACTTC.